These 19 T cell receptor beta chains were all obtained from the same sample, sequenced in a study of blood T cell repertoires in COVID-19. TCRdb's table, derived via immunoSEQ multiplex PCR, lists solely in-frame clones and lacks some. The top ten hold 0.7% to 0.95% of the sample, which has approximately 340,000 clones, more than 85% seen once. Sequences were obtained from PBMCs or T cells enriched from blood (not recorded which). Every receptor here comes from a middle-aged woman who had been exposed to COVID-19.

The chain couples TRBV1 to TRBJ1-5. TRBV1 is a pseudogene locus. The CDR3 loop spans 16 amino acids. CDR3 in DNA: TGCACCAGCAGCCATCTGCCTTGGCGGCCCAATCAGCCCCAGCATTTT. Its protein product is CTSSHLPWRPNQPQHF.

The CDR3 DNA follows: TGTGCCAGCAGCTTAATGACAGCCTCTATGAACACTGAAGCTTTCTTT. Translated: CASSLMTASMNTEAFF. The J gene is TRBJ1-1, the V gene TRBV7-6; weak D call: TRBD1 (5 bases). CDR3 size: 16 residues. The V gene lost 2 bases and the J gene lost 0 bases, with 13 bases spanning the gap. Germline CDR1 SGHVS, CDR2 FNYEAQ.

The chain carries TRBV19 and TRBJ1-2; 9 nucleotides match TRBD1. The J segment lost 0 bases and the V segment lost 6 bases, leaving 11 bases of the junction unmatched. This CDR3 has 17 amino acids. From germline, CDR1 is LNHDA and CDR2 SQIVND (reference sequence). The CDR3 coding sequence is TGTGCCAGTAGCCCGGACAGGGGTAATATCCCTAACTATGGCTACACCTTC. Protein sequence: CASSPDRGNIPNYGYTF.

The chain employs TRBV19 and TRBJ2-2, with a tentative D call TRBD1 (5 bases). Between the trimmed V and J ends, which lost 7 bases and 2 bases, there was a span of 14 bases. Germline V gene sequence: CDR1 LNHDA, CDR2 SQIVND (reference sequence). The CDR3 runs 15 residues. The CDR3 reads CASMSFRANTGELFF. The CDR3 coding sequence is TGTGCCAGTATGTCTTTCAGGGCAAACACCGGGGAGCTGTTTTTT.

The sample holds one count of this clone. The rearrangement uses TRBV6-5 and TRBJ2-1; D might be TRBD2 (5 bases). This CDR3 spans 14 amino acids. Germline V CDR1 and CDR2: MNHEY, SVGAGI. V lost 7 bases and J lost 4, with 14 bases in between. In nucleotides, the CDR3 is TGTGCCAGCAAACGGGCTAGCCAGTACAATGAGCAGTTCTTC. The encoded protein is CASKRASQYNEQFF.

V gene TRBV9 combines with J gene TRBJ2-1; tentatively, D is TRBD2 (5 bases). The V gene's germline CDR1 is SGDLS and CDR2 YYNGEE. With 0 bases removed from V and 1 base from J, the gap between germline ends came to 8 bases. This CDR3 comprises 15 residues. The CDR3 spells CASSVAAGSYNEQFF. CDR3 DNA sequence: TGTGCCAGCAGCGTAGCCGCGGGTTCCTACAATGAGCAGTTCTTC.

The chain joins TRBV5-1 to TRBJ2-1, with 11 bases that match TRBD2. Germline-derived CDR1 and CDR2 are SGHRS and YFSETQ. Trimming cost V 2 bases and J 2 bases; bases outside gene matches: 9. CDR3 length: 18 amino acids. For the CDR3, the DNA is TGCGCCAGCAGCTTTGGTGTCGGTAGCGGGGGGGCCTACAATGAGCAGTTCTTC. It is translated as CASSFGVGSGGAYNEQFF.

This clone came up once. The V and J genes are TRBV5-1 and TRBJ1-4, with D tentatively TRBD1 (5 bases). The V end lost 0 bases, the J end lost 5 bases, and 11 bases lay between the germline ends. The CDR3 is 15 residues long. Germline values: CDR1 SGHRS, CDR2 YFSETQ. CDR3 amino acids: CASSLGRGVNEKLFF. CDR3 nucleotides: TGCGCCAGCAGCTTGGGGAGGGGCGTCAATGAAAAACTGTTTTTT.

V usage is TRBV5-5 and J usage is TRBJ1-1, with TRBD1 identical over 7 bases. The CDR3 runs 12 residues. Trimming at V came to 2 bases and at J to 8 bases, leaving 3 bases not matched to a gene. The germline CDR1 and CDR2 sequences are SGHKS and YYEKEE (reference sequence). For the CDR3, the DNA is TGTGCCAGCAGCTTACAGGGGAGGGAAGCTTTCTTT. It is translated as CASSLQGREAFF.

This chain joins TRBV18 and TRBJ1-4, with TRBD1 as a possible D gene (5 bases). The germline CDR1 and CDR2 sequences are KGHSH and LQKENI. V lost 5 bases and J 0 bases, leaving 7 bases between the germline ends. The CDR3 covers 14 residues. CDR3 residues: CASSEGATNEKLFF. The CDR3, as DNA: TGTGCCAGCTCAGAAGGGGCAACTAATGAAAAACTGTTTTTT.

This clone was picked up a small number of times. Distinct nucleotide sequences in the sample also encode this CDR3. This chain joins TRBV18 and TRBJ2-5; 8 nucleotides agree with TRBD1. Germline CDR1 and CDR2: KGHSH and LQKENI. CDR3 length: 13 amino acids. Trimming removed 3 bases from V and 4 bases from J; junction bases left unmatched: 1. The CDR3 sequence is CASSPGQGETQYF. For the CDR3, the DNA is TGTGCCAGCTCACCCGGACAGGGAGAGACCCAGTACTTC.

The rearrangement joins TRBV27 to TRBJ2-1; tentatively, D is TRBD2 (6 bases). Germline loops: CDR1 MNHEY, CDR2 SMNVEV (reference sequence). The CDR3 is 13 amino acids. The V end was cut by 7 bases, the J end by 14 bases, with 21 bases between. The CDR3, as DNA: TGTGCCAGCAAACGGGAGAATATAGGCCGGGAGTTCTTC. This encodes CASKRENIGREFF.

The V gene is TRBV23-1, the J gene TRBJ2-2, with 11 positions matching TRBD1. TRBV23-1 is an ORF for which the function is uncertain. V lost 7 bases, J lost 3 bases, and 13 bases stayed unmatched. The CDR3 is 18 residues long. The CDR3 DNA follows: TGCGCCAGCATTATTACCGGGACAGGGGGTAGGGACACCGGGGAGCTGTTTTTT. This codes for CASIITGTGGRDTGELFF.

This chain joins TRBV7-8 and TRBJ1-1; tentative D call: TRBD1 (6 bases). This CDR3 is built from 15 residues. Germline values: CDR1 SGHVS, CDR2 FQNEAQ. The ends were cut back, 5 bases at V and 3 bases at J, with 16 bases in the middle. CDR3 amino acids: CASSPPKTGDTEAFF. The CDR3 nucleotides are TGTGCCAGCAGCCCCCCAAAGACAGGAGACACTGAAGCTTTCTTT.

The rearrangement uses TRBV6-6 and TRBJ1-2; possibly TRBD1 for D (5 bases). Germline values: CDR1 MNHNY, CDR2 SVGAGI (reference sequence). This CDR3 contains 14 residues. Trimming pared 0 bases from V and 2 bases from J, leaving 7 bases between. CDR3 coding DNA: TGTGCCAGCAGTTACTCGAACAGGAACTATGGCTACACCTTC. Its translation: CASSYSNRNYGYTF.

The chain couples TRBV12-3 or TRBV12-4 to TRBJ1-1, with D maybe TRBD1 (5 bases). This CDR3 spans 12 amino acids. The V and J ends lost 5 bases and 6 bases respectively, with 10 bases between them. The DNA for the CDR3 is TGTGCCAGCAGTATTCAGGGCTCTGAAGCTTTCTTT. This encodes CASSIQGSEAFF.

The chain combines TRBV2 with TRBJ1-1, with a tentative D call TRBD1 (5 bases). Germline V gives CDR1 SNHLY, CDR2 FYNNEI. This CDR3 comprises 13 residues. V gave up 4 bases and J gave up 5 bases, with 11 bases separating them. The CDR3 sequence: CASSAQGYTEAFF. As DNA, the CDR3 is TGTGCCAGCAGTGCTCAGGGTTATACTGAAGCTTTCTTT.

The chain joins TRBV6-5 to TRBJ1-2, with 10 bases aligning to TRBD1. After removal of 6 bases from V and 5 bases from J, the junction contained 9 bases not matched to a gene. The germline gives CDR1 MNHEY, CDR2 SVGAGI. The CDR3 consists of 15 residues. CDR3 region: CASSYRTGGWYGYTF. Here the CDR3 DNA reads TGTGCCAGCAGCTACCGGACAGGGGGGTGGTATGGCTACACCTTC.

V usage is TRBV19 and J usage is TRBJ1-2; possibly TRBD1 for D (5 bases). The length of the CDR3 is 13 residues. CDR1 and CDR2 from the germline V gene are LNHDA and SQIVND (reference sequence). Trimming left V 6 bases short and J 2 bases short, with 10 bases between. The DNA for the CDR3 is TGTGCCAGTAGATTACAGGTGAACTATGGCTACACCTTC. This gives the protein CASRLQVNYGYTF. Full variable domain (missing parts from reference TRBV19 and TRBJ1-2): DGGITQSPKYLFRKEGQNVTLSCEQNLNHDAMYWYRQDPGQGLRLIYYSQIVNDFQKGDIAEGYSVSREKKESFPLTVTSAQKNPTAFYLCASRLQVNYGYTFGSGTRLTVV.